The 2 T cell receptor beta chains given below trace back to one sample, sequenced in a study of cytomegalovirus exposure and HLA in healthy donors. PCR employed 60 Vbeta and 13 Jbeta primers. Sequencing used immunoSEQ multiplex PCR; TCRdb keeps in-frame clones, though not all of them. The sample lists more than 80,000 clones, over 70% occurring once. Sequenced sample: PBMCs. These receptors all come from a female donor in good health and CMV-seronegative.

For this clone: Other DNA sequences from this sample encode an identical CDR3 as well. The genes are TRBV25-1 and TRBJ2-1; D may be TRBD2 (6 bases). Germline V gene sequence: CDR1 MGHDK, CDR2 SYGVNS. Trimming took 5 bases from V and 9 from J, leaving 20 bases between them. The CDR3 sequence is 15 residues long. CDR3: CASSPPLARTREQFF. Written as DNA, the CDR3 is TGTGCCAGCAGTCCCCCTCTAGCGAGGACCCGTGAGCAGTTCTTC.

The chain recombines TRBV9 with TRBJ2-1, with 12 bases aligning to TRBD2. The germline V gene encodes CDR1 SGDLS and CDR2 YYNGEE. The CDR3 loop spans 15 amino acids. After removal of 0 bases from V and 9 bases from J, the junction contained 4 bases not matched to a gene. The CDR3 DNA sequence: TGTGCCAGCAGCGTAGGACTAGCGGGAGCTCCTGAGCAGTTCTTC. Translated, it gives CASSVGLAGAPEQFF. Using reference TRBV9 and TRBJ2-1 for the parts outside the CDR3, the full variable domain is DSGVTQTPKHLITATGQRVTLRCSPRSGDLSVYWYQQSLDQGLQFLIQYYNGEERAKGNILERFSAQQFPDLHSELNLSSLELGDSALYFCASSVGLAGAPEQFFGPGTRLTVL.